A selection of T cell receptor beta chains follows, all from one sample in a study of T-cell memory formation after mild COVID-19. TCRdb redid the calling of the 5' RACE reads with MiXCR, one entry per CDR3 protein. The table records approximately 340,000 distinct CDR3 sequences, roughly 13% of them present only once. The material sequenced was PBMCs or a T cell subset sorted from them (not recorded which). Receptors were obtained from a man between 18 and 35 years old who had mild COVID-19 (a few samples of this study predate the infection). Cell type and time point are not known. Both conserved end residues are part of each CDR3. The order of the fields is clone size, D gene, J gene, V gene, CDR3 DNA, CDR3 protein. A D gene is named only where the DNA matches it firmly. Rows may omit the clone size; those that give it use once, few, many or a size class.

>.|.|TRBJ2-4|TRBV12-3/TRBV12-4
TGTGCCAGCAGTTCGGTAATTGGGTTAGCCAAAAACATTCAGTACTTC
CASSSVIGLAKNIQYF
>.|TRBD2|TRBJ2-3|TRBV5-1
TGCGCCAGCAGCATAACTAGCGGGGGCCGCACAAGCACAGATACGCAGTATTTT
CASSITSGGRTSTDTQYF
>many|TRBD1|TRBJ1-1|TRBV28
TGTGCCAGCCGAGTTACCGGGACAGGGGGACTTTCAACTGAAGCTTTCTTT
CASRVTGTGGLSTEAFF
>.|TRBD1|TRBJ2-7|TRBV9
TGTGCCAGCAGCGGTGGGGGGACAGGGGCATACGAGCAGTACTTC
CASSGGGTGAYEQYF
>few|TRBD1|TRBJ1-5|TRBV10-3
TGTGCCATCAGAAAGACAGGGGAAAATCAGCCCCAGCATTTT
CAIRKTGENQPQHF
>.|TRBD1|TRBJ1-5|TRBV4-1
TGCGCCAGCAGCCAAGGAAGGGGACAGGACAATCAGCCCCAGCATTTT
CASSQGRGQDNQPQHF
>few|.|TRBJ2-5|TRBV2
TGTGCCAGCAGGAGGGACCAAGAGACCCAGTACTTC
CASRRDQETQYF
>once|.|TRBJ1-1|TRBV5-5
TGTGCCAGCAGCGTCGGGGTTCTGAACACTGAAGCTTTCTTT
CASSVGVLNTEAFF
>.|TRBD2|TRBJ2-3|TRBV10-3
TGTGCCATCGGGGGTAGCGGGGGGAGCACAGATACGCAGTATTTT
CAIGGSGGSTDTQYF
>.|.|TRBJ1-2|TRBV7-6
TGTGCCAGCAGCCCGGGGGGGACGTATGGCTACACCTTC
CASSPGGTYGYTF
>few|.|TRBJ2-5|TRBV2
TGTGCCAGCAATGGACGACCAGAAGAGACCCAGTACTTC
CASNGRPEETQYF
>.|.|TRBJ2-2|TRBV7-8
TGTTCCAGCAGCTTCGACAGAACCTACACCGGGGAGCTGTTTTTT
CSSSFDRTYTGELFF
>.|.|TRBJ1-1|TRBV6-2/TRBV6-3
TGTGCCAGCACTCAACGGGGCAGCTTGAACACTGAAGCTTTCTTT
CASTQRGSLNTEAFF
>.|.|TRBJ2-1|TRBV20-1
TGCAGTGCTAGAGCAAGAGAGCAGTTCTTC
CSARAREQFF
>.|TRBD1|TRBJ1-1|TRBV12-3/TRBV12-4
TGTGCCAGCAGACAGACAGGGACTGAAGCTTTCTTT
CASRQTGTEAFF
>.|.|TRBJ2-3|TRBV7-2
TGTGCCAGCAGCTTCAGGCTTAGCACAGATACGCAGTATTTT
CASSFRLSTDTQYF
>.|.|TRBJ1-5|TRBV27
TGTGCCAGCAGTTTAAGCAGGGGAAGCAATCAGCCCCAGCATTTT
CASSLSRGSNQPQHF
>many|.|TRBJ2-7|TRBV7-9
TGTGCCAGCAGCCATTTTACCTACGAGCAGTACTTC
CASSHFTYEQYF
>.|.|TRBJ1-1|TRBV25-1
TGTGCCAGCAGTGATCAGACGGTGGGGAACACTGAAGCTTTCTTT
CASSDQTVGNTEAFF
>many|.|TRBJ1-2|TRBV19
TGTGCGACGCAGCTACCTAACTATGGCTACACCTTC
CATQLPNYGYTF
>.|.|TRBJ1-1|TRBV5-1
TGCGCCAGCAGCGGAAGTCGAAGGGGGTTGAACACTGAAGCTTTCTTT
CASSGSRRGLNTEAFF
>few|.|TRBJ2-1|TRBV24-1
TGTGCCACCATCGTCGGGCTCAATGAGCAGTTCTTC
CATIVGLNEQFF
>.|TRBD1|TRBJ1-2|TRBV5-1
TGCGCCAGCAGCGTTTCCGGGACAGCCGCTATAGGCTACACCTTC
CASSVSGTAAIGYTF
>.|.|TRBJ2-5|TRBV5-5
TGTGCCAGCAGATCTCTCAGGGGTCCAAGAGGGACCCAGTACTTC
CASRSLRGPRGTQYF
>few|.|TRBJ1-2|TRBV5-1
TGCGCCAGCAGACGGGACATGCAAGGAGGCTACACCTTC
CASRRDMQGGYTF
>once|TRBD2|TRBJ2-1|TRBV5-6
TGTGCCAGCAGCCTTAGTCCTAGCGGGGGGTTCGCCTCCTACAATGAGCAGTTCTTC
CASSLSPSGGFASYNEQFF
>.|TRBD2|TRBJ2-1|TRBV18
TGTGCCAGCTCACCTCCTGGAGCGGGGGGCAATGAGCAGTTCTTC
CASSPPGAGGNEQFF
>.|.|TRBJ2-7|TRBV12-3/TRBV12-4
TGTGCCAGCAGTTTAGTAGCGACAGCCGACGAGCAGTACTTC
CASSLVATADEQYF
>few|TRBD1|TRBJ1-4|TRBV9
TGTGCCAGCAGCGTAGTGGGACAGGTGATCCGGGGTGAAAAACTGTTTTTT
CASSVVGQVIRGEKLFF
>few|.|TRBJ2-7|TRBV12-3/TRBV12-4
TGTGCCAGCAGTGGGCGTGGTCGGCAGTGGATTTACGAGCAGTACTTC
CASSGRGRQWIYEQYF
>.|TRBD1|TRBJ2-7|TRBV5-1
TGCGCCAGCAGCTGGGACAGAGACTACGAGCAGTACTTC
CASSWDRDYEQYF
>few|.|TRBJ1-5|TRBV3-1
TGTGCCAGCAGCCAAGACAGTGCTAATCAGCCCCAGCATTTT
CASSQDSANQPQHF
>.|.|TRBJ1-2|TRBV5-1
TGCGCCAGCAGCTTGGATAATGGCCCCTATGGCTACACCTTC
CASSLDNGPYGYTF
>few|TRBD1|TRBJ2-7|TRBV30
TGTGCCGGAGTCAACCGGGACAGGTCCGGAGAGCAGTACTTC
CAGVNRDRSGEQYF
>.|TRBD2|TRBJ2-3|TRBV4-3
TGCGCCAGCAGCCAAGTTGGGACTAGCGGGGCGTCGGGCACAGATACGCAGTATTTT
CASSQVGTSGASGTDTQYF
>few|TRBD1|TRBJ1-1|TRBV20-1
TGCAGTGCTAGTACCTCAGGGGGCGGGGGAACTGAAGCTTTCTTT
CSASTSGGGGTEAFF
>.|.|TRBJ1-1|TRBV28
TGTGCCAGCACCCAGAGAGAGAACACTGAAGCTTTCTTT
CASTQRENTEAFF
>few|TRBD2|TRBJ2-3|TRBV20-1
TGCAGTGCTAGGATGCCTAGCGGGTCTACAGATACGCAGTATTTT
CSARMPSGSTDTQYF
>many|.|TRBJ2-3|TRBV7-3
TGTGCCAGCAGCCGGGGCCTGACAGATACGCAGTATTTT
CASSRGLTDTQYF
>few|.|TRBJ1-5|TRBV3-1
TGTGCCAGCAGCCAGTTGGCAGGAGATCAGCCCCAGCATTTT
CASSQLAGDQPQHF
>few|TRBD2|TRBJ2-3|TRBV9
TGTGCCAGCAGCCCGAGAGGTCCTAGCGGCTCCACAGATACGCAGTATTTT
CASSPRGPSGSTDTQYF
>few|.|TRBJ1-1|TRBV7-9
TGTGCCAGCAGCCGTACAGTGGACACTGAAGCTTTCTTT
CASSRTVDTEAFF
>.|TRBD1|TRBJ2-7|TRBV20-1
TGCAGTGCTAGTCCCCCTCTCGGAGGGACAGGGGGTTCCTACGAGCAGTACTTC
CSASPPLGGTGGSYEQYF
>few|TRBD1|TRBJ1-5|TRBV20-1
TGCAGTGCTGGAACAGGGGGCGGCTATAGCAATCAGCCCCAGCATTTT
CSAGTGGGYSNQPQHF
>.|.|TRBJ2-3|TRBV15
TGTGCCACCAGCAGGTCCCGCCTGGTGGGGGGAATCACAGATACGCAGTATTTT
CATSRSRLVGGITDTQYF
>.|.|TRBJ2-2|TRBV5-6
TGTGCCAGCAGCTTGAATCTGGGGGCGAACACCGGGGAGCTGTTTTTT
CASSLNLGANTGELFF